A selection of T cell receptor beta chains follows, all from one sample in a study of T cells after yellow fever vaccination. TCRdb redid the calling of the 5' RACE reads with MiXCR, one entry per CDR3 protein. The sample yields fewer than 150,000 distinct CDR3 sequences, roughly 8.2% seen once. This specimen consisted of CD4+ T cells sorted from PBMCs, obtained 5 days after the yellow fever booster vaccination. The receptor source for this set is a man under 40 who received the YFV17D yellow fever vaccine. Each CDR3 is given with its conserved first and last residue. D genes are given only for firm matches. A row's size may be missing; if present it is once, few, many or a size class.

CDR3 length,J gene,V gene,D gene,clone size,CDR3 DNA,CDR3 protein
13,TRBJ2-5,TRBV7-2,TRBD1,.,TGTGCCAGCAGCCTACAGGGGGCCAAGACCCAGTACTTC,CASSLQGAKTQYF
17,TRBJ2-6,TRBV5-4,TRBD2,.,TGTGCCAGCAGCCCTGCGGGGGGTTCCTCTGGGGCCAACGTCCTGACTTTC,CASSPAGGSSGANVLTF
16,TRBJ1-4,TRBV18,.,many,TGTGCCAGCTCACCACCAGGCGGCCCGAGGGTTGAAAAACTGTTTTTT,CASSPPGGPRVEKLFF
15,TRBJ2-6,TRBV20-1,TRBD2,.,TGCAGTGCTTCCCCGGGGGGGGTTGGGGCCAACGTCCTGACTTTC,CSASPGGVGANVLTF
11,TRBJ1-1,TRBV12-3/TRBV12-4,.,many,TGTGCCAGCAGTTCCTCGTTTGAAGCTTTCTTT,CASSSSFEAFF
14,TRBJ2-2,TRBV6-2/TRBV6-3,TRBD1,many,TGTGCCAGCACCCCGGACAGGCGAACCGGGGAGCTGTTTTTT,CASTPDRRTGELFF
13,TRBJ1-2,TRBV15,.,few,TGTGCCACCAGCTTAGGGGGTAACTATGGCTACACCTTC,CATSLGGNYGYTF
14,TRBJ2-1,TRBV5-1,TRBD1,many,TGCGCCAGCAGCTTGGGACAGGGGGGCGATGAGCAGTTCTTC,CASSLGQGGDEQFF
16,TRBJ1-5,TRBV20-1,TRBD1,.,TGCAGTGCTAGAGGCAGGGGGAGACCACCCGATCAGCCCCAGCATTTT,CSARGRGRPPDQPQHF
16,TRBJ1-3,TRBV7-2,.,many,TGTGCCAGCAGCTTACTGTCTATCAGCCCTGGAAACACCATATATTTT,CASSLLSISPGNTIYF
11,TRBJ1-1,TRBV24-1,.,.,TGTGCCACCAGTGATGGGGTCCGCGCTTTCTTT,CATSDGVRAFF
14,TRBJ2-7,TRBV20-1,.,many,TGCAGTGCTAGAGATGGGCGACGGGAGAACGAGCAGTACTTC,CSARDGRRENEQYF
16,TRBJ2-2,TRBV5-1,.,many,TGCGCCAGCAGCCTGGGGGTAGCTGAGGGCACCGGGGAGCTGTTTTTT,CASSLGVAEGTGELFF
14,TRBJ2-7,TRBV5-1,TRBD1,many,TGCGCCAGCAGCACCTGGACAGGGTCCCACGAGCAGTACTTC,CASSTWTGSHEQYF
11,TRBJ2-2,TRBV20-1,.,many,TGCAGTGCTAGTGATACCGGGGAGCTGTTTTTT,CSASDTGELFF
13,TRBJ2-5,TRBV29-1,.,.,TGCAGCGTTACGGGGAGTTACCAAGAGACCCAGTACTTC,CSVTGSYQETQYF
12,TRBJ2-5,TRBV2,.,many,TGTGCCAGCACCCAACAGGGAGGGACCCAGTACTTC,CASTQQGGTQYF
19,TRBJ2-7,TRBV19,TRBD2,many,TGTGCCAGTAGGCCAAGAGGGACTACGCGGCAAAAAACCGACTACGAGCAGTACTTC,CASRPRGTTRQKTDYEQYF
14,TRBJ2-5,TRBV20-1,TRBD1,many,TGCAGAGTCGGGAACAGGGGTCGGTTGGAGACCCAGTACTTC,CRVGNRGRLETQYF
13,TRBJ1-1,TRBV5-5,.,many,TGTGCCAGCAGCGTCATTGAGAACACTGAAGCTTTCTTT,CASSVIENTEAFF
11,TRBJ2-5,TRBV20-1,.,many,TGCAGTGCTAGAGATGGGACGGCCCAGTACTTC,CSARDGTAQYF
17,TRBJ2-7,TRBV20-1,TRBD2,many,TGCAGTGCTAAGCTCGGACTAGCGGGAGTTGATGTCTACGAGCAGTACTTC,CSAKLGLAGVDVYEQYF
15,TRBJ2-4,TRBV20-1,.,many,TGCAGTGCTCCAGAGGGGGGGACGGCCAAAAACATTCAGTACTTC,CSAPEGGTAKNIQYF
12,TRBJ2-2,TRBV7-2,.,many,TGTGCCAGCAGCCTCGGAGCCGGGGAGCTGTTTTTT,CASSLGAGELFF
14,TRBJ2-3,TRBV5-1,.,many,TGCGCCAGCAGCTCTCGTACCTACACAGATACGCAGTATTTT,CASSSRTYTDTQYF
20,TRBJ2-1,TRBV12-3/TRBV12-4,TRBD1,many,TGTGCCAGCAGCTCGGGACGACAGGGGTTGCGCCGAAGCTCCTACAATGAGCAGTTCTTC,CASSSGRQGLRRSSYNEQFF
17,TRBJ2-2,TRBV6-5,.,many,TGTGCCAGCAGTTACGGTGGGCCAACAGGAGGCACCGGGGAGCTGTTTTTT,CASSYGGPTGGTGELFF
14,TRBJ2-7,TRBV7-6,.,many,TGTGCCAGCAGCTCGGATTGGAACTCCTACGAGCAGTACTTC,CASSSDWNSYEQYF
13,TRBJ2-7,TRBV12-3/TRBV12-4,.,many,TGTGCCAGCAGTTTGCAGGGTTCCTACGAGCAGTACTTC,CASSLQGSYEQYF